The clone carrying this TCR beta chain has more than one count but fewer than ten. Its antigen remains unknown. This sample is part of a study of graft-versus-host responses after intestinal transplantation. Study at large: Transplant recipients had multivisceral, liver-intestinal, or isolated intestinal grafts. Induction with anti-thymocyte globulin, then tacrolimus and steroids for roughly three years, was given to all recipients. Study-wide results and caveats: GvH clonotypes were identified within recipient marrow, with a subset emerging first in ileum or blood. Allografts carried high graft-versus-host to host-versus-graft clonal ratios in patients having graft-donor T cell macrochimerism.

Sequencing was performed with immunoSEQ multiplex PCR; in TCRdb, only in-frame clones are kept and a portion is missing. The sample lists approximately 14,000 clones; under 70% were seen once. The authors processed graft tissue to release intraepithelial and lamina propria lymphocytes. Germline V lookup: CDR1 KGHSH, CDR2 LQKENI. V lost 3 bases to trimming and J lost 4 bases, with 8 bases between them. The CDR3 contains 13 residues. This TCR was recovered from a human patient who received an intestinal transplant, so some T cells may come from the graft donor. Source: ileum tissue, taken just under 700 days after intestinal transplantation. The chain joins TRBV18 to TRBJ2-3, with no clear D. The CDR3 region has the DNA TGTGCCAGCTCACCGGCCAGCGCAGATACGCAGTATTTT. Its protein is CASSPASADTQYF. Full variable domain (missing parts from reference TRBV18 and TRBJ2-3): NAGVMQNPRHLVRRRGQEARLRCSPMKGHSHVYWYRQLPEEGLKFMVYLQKENIIDESGMPKERFSAEFPKEGPSILRIQQVVRGDSAAYFCASSPASADTQYFGPGTRLTVL.